The clone carrying this TCR beta chain has only one observation. CDR3 and TCR beta VDJ profiling relied on genomic DNA as the template. TCRdb independently ran MiXCR on the reads; one entry per CDR3 protein. The table includes 150,000 to 200,000 distinct CDR3 sequences, around 66% detected once. These data originate in a study of CD8+CD57+ T cells in acquired aplastic anemia. Germline loops: CDR1 SQVTM, CDR2 ANQGSEA. The CDR3 has 16 amino acids. After removal of 0 bases from V and 4 bases from J, the junction contained 4 bases not matched to a gene. The sequence derives from a human donor with severe aplastic anemia or a healthy control (not recorded which). Sequenced: sorted CD4+, CD8+, or CD8+CD57+ T cells (not recorded which) from PBMCs. The chain combines TRBV29-1 with TRBJ2-5; 14 bases fit TRBD2. The DNA for the CDR3 is TGCAGCGTTGAAGAGGGGACTAGCGGGGGTGGAGAGACCCAGTACTTC. Translation gives CSVEEGTSGGGETQYF.